This is a list of T cell receptor beta chains from one sample in a study of control samples from healthy donors and cancer patients. The repertoire was sequenced with immunoSEQ multiplex PCR; TCRdb's copy has only in-frame clones and lacks some. The sample holds approximately 220,000 clones, just under 95% seen once. What was sequenced was blood. These receptors were taken from a man between 50 and 59 years old in good health. The CDR3 runs from the conserved cysteine through the conserved F or W. D genes are given only for firm matches. Clone size is given for some rows only: seen once, a few or many times, or a class if the clone is expanded.

j_gene	v_gene	d_gene	abundance	CDR3aa	CDR3nt
TRBJ2-2	TRBV29-1	-	-	CSVDQGYTGELFF	TGCAGCGTTGACCAGGGCTACACCGGGGAGCTGTTTTTT
TRBJ1-6	TRBV5-1	-	-	CASSLGESPLHF	TGCGCCAGCAGCCTGGGGGAGTCACCCCTCCACTTT
TRBJ1-6	TRBV4-3	-	-	CASSQDRGRGSPLHF	TGCGCCAGCAGCCAAGATCGGGGCAGGGGTTCACCCCTCCACTTT
TRBJ1-1	TRBV7-2	-	-	CASNRGHQNTEAFF	TGTGCCAGCAATCGAGGACACCAGAACACTGAAGCTTTCTTT
TRBJ1-2	TRBV7-9	TRBD1	once	CASSHGGQGALNYGYTF	TGTGCCAGCAGCCATGGAGGTCAGGGGGCATTGAACTATGGCTACACCTTC
TRBJ1-6	TRBV29-1	-	-	CSVAWSYNSPLHF	TGCAGCGTTGCTTGGTCCTATAATTCACCCCTCCACTTT
TRBJ2-7	TRBV18	-	-	CASSPGSGDYEQYF	TGTGCCAGCTCACCGGGTAGCGGAGACTACGAGCAGTACTTC
TRBJ2-5	TRBV3-1/TRBV3-2	-	-	CASSPSVPGAVETQYF	TGTGCCAGCAGCCCCTCTGTCCCCGGGGCGGTCGAGACCCAGTACTTC
TRBJ1-2	TRBV29-1	TRBD1	-	CSVEADRESYTF	TGCAGCGTTGAAGCGGACAGGGAGAGCTACACCTTC
TRBJ1-3	TRBV6-1	-	-	CASSEAAGNPGNTIYF	TGTGCCAGCAGTGAAGCAGCAGGGAACCCTGGAAACACCATATATTTT
TRBJ1-2	TRBV10-3	TRBD1	-	CAIMGQGEANYGYTF	TGTGCCATCATGGGACAGGGTGAAGCTAACTATGGCTACACCTTC
TRBJ1-1	TRBV4-1	-	-	CASSQGDSSTEAFF	TGCGCCAGCAGCCAGGGAGACAGTTCTACTGAAGCTTTCTTT
TRBJ1-1	TRBV18	TRBD1	-	CASSPRTGDTEAFF	TGTGCCAGCTCACCGAGGACAGGGGACACTGAAGCTTTCTTT
TRBJ1-5	TRBV6-6	-	-	CASIYRVGQPQHF	TGTGCCAGCATATACAGGGTGGGGCAGCCCCAGCATTTT
TRBJ2-1	TRBV6-1	TRBD1	-	CASSENRGNEQFF	TGTGCCAGCAGTGAAAACAGGGGAAATGAGCAGTTCTTC
TRBJ1-2	TRBV7-2	-	-	CASTPVGGYGYTF	TGTGCCAGCACCCCGGTTGGTGGCTATGGCTACACCTTC
TRBJ2-6	TRBV6-6	-	once	CASSSTGLVANVLTF	TGTGCCAGCAGTTCGACAGGTCTAGTGGCCAACGTCCTGACTTTC
TRBJ1-3	TRBV5-8	-	-	CASSFGTYTIYF	TGTGCCAGCAGCTTCGGGACGTACACCATATATTTT
TRBJ1-1	TRBV10-3	-	-	CAISEREGITEAFF	TGTGCCATCAGTGAGAGGGAGGGGATAACTGAAGCTTTCTTT
TRBJ1-6	TRBV19	TRBD1	once	CASSIGGQNSPLHF	TGTGCCAGTAGTATTGGGGGACAGAATTCACCCCTCCACTTT
TRBJ1-2	TRBV5-1	-	-	CASSLAPGSYGYTF	TGCGCCAGCAGCTTGGCCCCAGGGAGCTATGGCTACACCTTC
TRBJ1-1	TRBV27	-	-	CASRRGGTEAFF	TGTGCCAGCAGACGGGGAGGGACTGAAGCTTTCTTT
TRBJ1-3	TRBV5-1	-	-	CASSQEIWASGNTIYF	TGCGCCAGCAGCCAGGAGATCTGGGCATCAGGAAACACCATATATTTT
TRBJ2-5	TRBV6-6	-	once	CASSYSRETQYF	TGTGCCAGCAGTTACTCGAGAGAGACCCAGTACTTC
TRBJ2-4	TRBV19	-	once	CASSTPPGAAKNIQYF	TGTGCCAGTAGTACCCCGCCCGGGGCGGCCAAAAACATTCAGTACTTC
TRBJ1-1	TRBV2	TRBD1	-	CASSDRGPNTEAFF	TGTGCCAGCAGTGATAGGGGGCCGAACACTGAAGCTTTCTTT
TRBJ1-6	TRBV28	-	once	CATHEGVNSPLHF	TGTGCCACCCATGAGGGGGTTAATTCACCCCTCCACTTT
TRBJ1-1	TRBV24-1	TRBD1	-	CATSESGTANTEAFF	TGTGCCACCAGTGAGTCCGGGACAGCGAACACTGAAGCTTTCTTT
TRBJ1-2	TRBV6-6	-	-	CASNRGGAGNLYGYTF	TGTGCCAGCAATCGGGGGGGAGCAGGGAATCTCTATGGCTACACCTTC
TRBJ2-1	TRBV3-1/TRBV3-2	-	-	CASSLTSGGSEQFF	TGTGCCAGCAGCCTGACTAGTGGGGGTAGCGAGCAGTTCTTC
TRBJ1-1	TRBV5-6	TRBD1	-	CASSVTGGTEAFF	TGTGCCAGCAGCGTTACAGGGGGCACTGAAGCTTTCTTT
TRBJ1-1	TRBV6-6	TRBD1	once	CASSYLRPDRASEAFF	TGTGCCAGCAGTTACTTGCGTCCTGACAGGGCGTCAGAAGCTTTCTTT
TRBJ2-1	TRBV6-5	-	-	CASSHRRGKEFF	TGTGCCAGCAGTCACCGGAGAGGGAAAGAGTTCTTC
TRBJ1-6	TRBV30	-	-	CAWSGPGSGNSPLHF	TGTGCCTGGAGTGGTCCGGGGTCGGGGAATTCACCCCTCCACTTT
TRBJ2-2	TRBV11-1	-	once	CASSRSAASTGELFF	TGTGCCAGCAGCAGATCCGCCGCGAGCACCGGGGAGCTGTTTTTT
TRBJ1-2	TRBV6-5	-	-	CASSPRVNYGYTF	TGTGCCAGCAGTCCCAGGGTTAACTATGGCTACACCTTC
TRBJ1-5	TRBV9	TRBD1	-	CASSGTGASGPQHF	TGTGCCAGCAGCGGGACAGGGGCCTCAGGGCCCCAGCATTTT
TRBJ2-7	TRBV18	-	-	CASSPTGDIPHYEQYF	TGTGCCAGCTCACCCACCGGGGACATACCTCACTACGAGCAGTACTTC
TRBJ2-1	TRBV7-9	TRBD1	-	CASSLVGQGAVDEQFF	TGTGCCAGCAGCTTAGTAGGGCAGGGGGCCGTCGATGAGCAGTTCTTC
TRBJ2-1	TRBV30	-	-	CAWSRPRGVSYNEQFF	TGTGCCTGGAGCCGTCCGAGGGGGGTCTCCTACAATGAGCAGTTCTTC
TRBJ1-1	TRBV18	-	-	CASSPGVNPEAFF	TGTGCCAGCTCACCGGGGGTGAACCCTGAAGCTTTCTTT
TRBJ2-1	TRBV28	-	-	CASSKGPAYNEQFF	TGTGCCAGCAGTAAGGGTCCAGCGTACAATGAGCAGTTCTTC
TRBJ1-2	TRBV28	-	-	CASLSDYGYTF	TGTGCCAGCCTATCAGATTATGGCTACACCTTC
TRBJ2-5	TRBV7-7	TRBD1	-	CASSSGDRLTETQYF	TGTGCTAGCAGCTCTGGGGACAGGTTGACAGAGACCCAGTACTTC
TRBJ1-6	TRBV5-1	-	-	CASSFGEINSPLHF	TGCGCCAGCAGCTTCGGCGAGATAAACTCACCCCTCCACTTT
TRBJ1-4	TRBV5-1	-	-	CASSLDSLNEKLFF	TGCGCCAGCAGCTTGGACAGCCTCAATGAAAAACTGTTTTTT
TRBJ1-2	TRBV7-2	-	-	CASSFGQGSRGNYGYTF	TGTGCCAGCAGCTTCGGGCAGGGATCAAGGGGGAACTATGGCTACACCTTC
TRBJ2-6	TRBV7-9	TRBD2	-	CASSLGGGRTGANVLTF	TGTGCCAGCAGCTTAGGCGGGGGGAGGACTGGGGCCAACGTCCTGACTTTC
TRBJ1-1	TRBV21-1	-	-	CASSKDRAGLSFTEAFF	TGTGCCAGCAGCAAAGACAGGGCAGGGCTTTCTTTTACTGAAGCTTTCTTT